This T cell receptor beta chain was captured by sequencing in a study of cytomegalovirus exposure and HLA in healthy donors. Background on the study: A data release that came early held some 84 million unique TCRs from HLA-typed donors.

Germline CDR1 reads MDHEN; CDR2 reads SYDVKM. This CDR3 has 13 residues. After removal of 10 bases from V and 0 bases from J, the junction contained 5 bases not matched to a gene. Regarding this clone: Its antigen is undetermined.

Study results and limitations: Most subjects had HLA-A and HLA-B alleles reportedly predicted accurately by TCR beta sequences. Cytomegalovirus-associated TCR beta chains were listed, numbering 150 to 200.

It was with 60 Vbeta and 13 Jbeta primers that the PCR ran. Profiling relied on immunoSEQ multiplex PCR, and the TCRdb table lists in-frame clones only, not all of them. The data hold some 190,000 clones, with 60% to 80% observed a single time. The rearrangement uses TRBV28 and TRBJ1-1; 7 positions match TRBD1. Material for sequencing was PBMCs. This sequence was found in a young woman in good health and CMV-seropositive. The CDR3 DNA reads TGTGCCACCAAGAGGGGGCTGAACACTGAAGCTTTCTTT. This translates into CATKRGLNTEAFF.